Each of the 3 T cell receptor beta chains below was sequenced from the same sample in a study of T cells in Graves' hyperthyroidism and ophthalmopathy. Template material for amplifying TCR beta CDR3 regions consisted of RNA transcripts. The HTBI primer set drove a first-round RT-PCR of the TCR CDR3. TCRdb itself ran the multiplex PCR reads through MiXCR, one entry per CDR3 protein. The profile shows 400,000 to 600,000 distinct CDR3 sequences, less than 25% of them singletons. The sequenced sample consisted of blood. These receptors all come from a man aged 18-30 years with Graves' hyperthyroidism.

This clonotype was counted many times. V gene TRBV24-1 combines with J gene TRBJ2-5; 9 bases are a match to TRBD1. Germline CDR1 and CDR2: KGHDR and SFDVKD. CDR3 length: 14 amino acids. J was trimmed by 4 bases and V by 4 bases; bases with no gene match: 3. The CDR3 DNA follows: TGTGCCACCAGTGAGGCGGACAGGGGAGAGACCCAGTACTTC. It translates to CATSEADRGETQYF.

The chain links TRBV6-1 to TRBJ2-2, with TRBD2 matching 9 bases. Trimming cost V 6 bases and J 5 bases; bases outside gene matches: 7. Germline CDR1 reads MNHNS; CDR2 reads SASEGT. The CDR3 is 15 amino acids. The CDR3 DNA is TGTGCCAGCAGACCCCCGGCGGGGGGGACCGGGGAGCTGTTTTTT. Its translation is CASRPPAGGTGELFF.

This clonotype was seen a handful of times. The chain has TRBV12-3 or TRBV12-4 and TRBJ2-7; 11 bases are shared with TRBD1. J gave up 4 bases and V 5 bases, and 7 bases lay outside the gene matches. The CDR3 totals 15 residues. CDR3 coding DNA: TGTGCCAGCAGTGGGACAGGGGGGGATCTTTACGAGCAGTACTTC. The encoded protein is CASSGTGGDLYEQYF.